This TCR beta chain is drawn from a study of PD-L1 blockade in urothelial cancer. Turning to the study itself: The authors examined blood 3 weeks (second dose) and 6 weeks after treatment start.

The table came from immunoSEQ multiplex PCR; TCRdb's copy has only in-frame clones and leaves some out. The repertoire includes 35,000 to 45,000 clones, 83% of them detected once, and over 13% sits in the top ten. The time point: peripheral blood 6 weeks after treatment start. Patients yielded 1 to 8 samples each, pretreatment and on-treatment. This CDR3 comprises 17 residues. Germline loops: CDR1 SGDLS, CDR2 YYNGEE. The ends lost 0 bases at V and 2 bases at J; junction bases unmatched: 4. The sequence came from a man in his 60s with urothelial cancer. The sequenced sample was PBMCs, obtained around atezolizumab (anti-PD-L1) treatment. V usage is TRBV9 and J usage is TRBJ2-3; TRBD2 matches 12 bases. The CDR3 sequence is CASSVDRLAGDTDTQYF. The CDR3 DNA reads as TGTGCCAGCAGCGTAGATCGACTAGCGGGGGACACAGATACGCAGTATTTT.